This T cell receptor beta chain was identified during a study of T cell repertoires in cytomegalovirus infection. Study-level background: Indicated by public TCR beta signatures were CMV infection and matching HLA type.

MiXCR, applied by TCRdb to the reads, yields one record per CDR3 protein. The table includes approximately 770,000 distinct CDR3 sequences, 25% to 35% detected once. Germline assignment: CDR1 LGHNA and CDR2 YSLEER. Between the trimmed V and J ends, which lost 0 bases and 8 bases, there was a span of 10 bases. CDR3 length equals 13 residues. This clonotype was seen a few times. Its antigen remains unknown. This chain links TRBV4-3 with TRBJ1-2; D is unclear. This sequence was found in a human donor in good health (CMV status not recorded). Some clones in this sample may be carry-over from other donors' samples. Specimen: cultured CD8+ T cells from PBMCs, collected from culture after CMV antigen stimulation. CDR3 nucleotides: TGCGCCAGCAGCCAAGAAGGAGGGCGCGGCTACACCTTC. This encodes CASSQEGGRGYTF.